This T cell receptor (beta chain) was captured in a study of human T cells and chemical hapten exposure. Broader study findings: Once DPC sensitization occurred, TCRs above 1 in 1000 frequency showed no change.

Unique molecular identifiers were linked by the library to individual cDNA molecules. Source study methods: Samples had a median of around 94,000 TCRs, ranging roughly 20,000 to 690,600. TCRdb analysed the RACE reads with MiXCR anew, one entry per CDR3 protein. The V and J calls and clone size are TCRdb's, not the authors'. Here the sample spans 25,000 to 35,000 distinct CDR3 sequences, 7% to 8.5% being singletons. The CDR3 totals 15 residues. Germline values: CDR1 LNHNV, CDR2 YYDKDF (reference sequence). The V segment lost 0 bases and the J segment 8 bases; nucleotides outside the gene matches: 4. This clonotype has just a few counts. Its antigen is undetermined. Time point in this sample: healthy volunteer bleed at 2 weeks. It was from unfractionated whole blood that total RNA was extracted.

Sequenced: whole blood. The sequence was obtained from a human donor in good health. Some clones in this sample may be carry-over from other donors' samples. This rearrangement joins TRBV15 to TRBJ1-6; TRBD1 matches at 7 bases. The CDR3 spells CATSRDQGEYSPLHF. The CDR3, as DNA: TGTGCCACCAGCAGAGATCAGGGGGAGTATTCACCCCTCCACTTT. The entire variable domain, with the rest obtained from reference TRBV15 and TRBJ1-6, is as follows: DAMVIQNPRYQVTQFGKPVTLSCSQTLNHNVMYWYQQKSSQAPKLLFHYYDKDFNNEADTPDNFQSRRPNTSFCFLDIRSPGLGDTAMYLCATSRDQGEYSPLHFGNGTRLTVT.